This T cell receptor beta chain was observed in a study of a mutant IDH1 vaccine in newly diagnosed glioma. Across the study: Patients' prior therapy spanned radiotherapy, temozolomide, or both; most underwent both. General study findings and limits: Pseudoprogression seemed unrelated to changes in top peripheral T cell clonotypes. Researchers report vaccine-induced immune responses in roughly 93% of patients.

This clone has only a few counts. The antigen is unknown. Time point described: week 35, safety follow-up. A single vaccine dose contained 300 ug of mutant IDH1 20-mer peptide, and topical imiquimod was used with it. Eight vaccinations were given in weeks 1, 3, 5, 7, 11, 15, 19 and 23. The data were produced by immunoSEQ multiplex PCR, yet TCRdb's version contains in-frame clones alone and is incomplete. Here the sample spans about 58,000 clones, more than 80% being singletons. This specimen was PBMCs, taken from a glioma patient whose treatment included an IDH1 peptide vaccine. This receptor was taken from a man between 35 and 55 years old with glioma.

CDR3 sequence (DNA): TGTGCCAGCAGCTTAGATAGCGGGGGCAGGTTCTTC. This encodes CASSLDSGGRFF. The V gene is TRBV7-2, the J gene TRBJ2-1; 9 positions match TRBD2. The CDR3 loop spans 12 amino acids. Unmatched junction bases numbered 4, after V lost 1 base and J lost 15 bases. Germline V gene sequence: CDR1 SGHTA, CDR2 FQGNSA.